The rows below give T cell receptor beta chains drawn from one sample of a study of beta chain features in type 1 diabetes. Produced via immunoSEQ multiplex PCR; TCRdb's table is partial and in-frame only. The sample yields about 240,000 clones, 25% to 30% seen once. Sequenced material: central memory CD4+ T cells from blood. The receptors were gathered from a man in his thirties or forties in good health. Both conserved end residues are part of each CDR3. D genes are given only for firm matches. Part of the rows lack a size; the others show once, few, many or a class for expanded clones.

>-|TRBV7-2|few|TRBJ1-2
CASSLAGRDYGYTF
TGTGCCAGCAGCTTAGCGGGCAGGGACTATGGCTACACCTTC
>TRBD2|TRBV11-2|few|TRBJ2-7
CASSLEGTNIYEQYF
TGTGCCAGCAGCTTAGAGGGGACTAACATCTACGAGCAGTACTTC
>-|TRBV30|-|TRBJ2-7
CASGRSSYEQYF
TGTGCCTCTGGACGGAGTTCCTACGAGCAGTACTTC
>TRBD2|TRBV10-2|-|TRBJ2-1
CASSERVAGGDEQFF
TGCGCCAGCAGTGAGCGGGTAGCGGGAGGTGATGAGCAGTTCTTC
>-|TRBV10-3|-|TRBJ1-1
CAIGGGTEAFF
TGTGCCATCGGGGGCGGCACTGAAGCTTTCTTT
>-|TRBV6-6|many|TRBJ2-7
CASSYSPAVVQYF
TGTGCCAGCAGTTACTCGCCGGCGGTAGTACAGTACTTC
>-|TRBV5-4|many|TRBJ1-4
CASSFAGPDEKLFF
TGTGCCAGCAGCTTCGCAGGGCCGGATGAAAAACTGTTTTTT
>-|TRBV6-5|-|TRBJ1-2
CASSPIQRSYGYTF
TGTGCCAGCAGTCCAATCCAGAGGAGCTATGGCTACACCTTC
>TRBD2|TRBV11-2|-|TRBJ2-5
CASSPGLAGGSSGKTQYF
TGTGCCAGCAGCCCCGGACTAGCGGGGGGTTCGAGCGGGAAGACCCAGTACTTC
>-|TRBV7-2|few|TRBJ1-1
CASSSAGRTEAFF
TGTGCCAGCAGCTCCGCGGGCCGGACTGAAGCTTTCTTT
>-|TRBV29-1|-|TRBJ2-1
CSVDLASAFSYNEQFF
TGCAGCGTTGATTTGGCGTCGGCCTTCTCCTACAATGAGCAGTTCTTC
>-|TRBV29-1|few|TRBJ1-1
CSVGGFNTEAFF
TGCAGCGTTGGTGGCTTCAACACTGAAGCTTTCTTT
>TRBD2|TRBV29-1|-|TRBJ2-1
CSVGTSGRSEQFF
TGCAGCGTGGGGACTAGCGGGAGGTCTGAGCAGTTCTTC
>-|TRBV6-5|-|TRBJ2-1
CASSYGPEQFF
TGTGCCAGCAGTTACGGACCTGAGCAGTTCTTC
>-|TRBV29-1|many|TRBJ2-7
CSVASRNRANEQYF
TGCAGCGTCGCTAGCCGTAACAGGGCTAACGAGCAGTACTTC
>-|TRBV29-1|-|TRBJ1-2
CSVEEVQAGGYTF
TGCAGCGTTGAAGAAGTACAGGCGGGCGGCTACACCTTC
>TRBD2|TRBV5-6|-|TRBJ2-1
CASSWGLADNNEQFF
TGTGCCAGCAGCTGGGGACTAGCGGACAACAATGAGCAGTTCTTC
>-|TRBV21-1|-|TRBJ1-1
CASSRNEAFF
TGTGCCAGCAGTAGAAATGAAGCTTTCTTT
>-|TRBV5-1|-|TRBJ1-2
CASSLEQDYGYTF
TGCGCCAGCAGCTTGGAACAGGACTATGGCTACACCTTC
>-|TRBV4-3|-|TRBJ2-7
CASSQEWDKSYEQYF
TGCGCCAGCAGCCAAGAGTGGGACAAGTCCTACGAGCAGTACTTC
>-|TRBV12-2|few|TRBJ2-7
CASRLAPEVSYEQYF
TGTGCAAGTCGCTTAGCTCCAGAAGTTTCCTACGAGCAGTACTTC
>-|TRBV6-4|few|TRBJ2-3
CASGQGHTDTQYF
TGTGCCAGTGGCCAGGGACACACAGATACGCAGTATTTT
>TRBD1|TRBV6-5|-|TRBJ2-7
CASTGRDRGHEQYF
TGTGCCAGCACCGGAAGGGACAGGGGGCACGAGCAGTACTTC